The source of this T cell receptor (beta chain) is a study of shared clonotypes between healthy human individuals. The authors' processing: Junction-only sequences without quality scores came from ImmunoSEQ, so filtering differed. Some clones are missing from TCRdb's copy, which holds only in-frame ones; the method was immunoSEQ multiplex PCR. Clonal size and the V and J genes are those of that table, whereas D and trimming came from the DNA. Among approximately 2.3 million clones listed, over 85% were seen once. Study-wide findings and caveats: When naive CD4 clonotypes were compared across several donors, 5% to 5.5% were shared.

This clone was found once. What it recognizes is unknown. Germline V lookup: CDR1 SSHAT, CDR2 FNYEAQ (reference sequence). The V end lost 2 bases, the J end lost 10 bases, and 15 bases lay between the germline ends. This CDR3 region has 14 residues. The sequenced sample consisted of naive CD4+ T cells from PBMCs. Stated subset: CD45RA+ positively selected. The V and J genes are TRBV7-7 and TRBJ2-1, with a possible D match to TRBD1 (5 bases). The sequence was collected from a man aged 18-30 years in good health. Some clones in this sample may be carry-over from other donors' samples. The CDR3 nucleotides read TGTGCCAGCAGCTTATCACAGGACCTAAGGGAGCAGTTCTTC. Its translation is CASSLSQDLREQFF.